One sample yielded the 20 T cell receptor beta chains listed below, sequenced in a study of spatial heterogeneity in lung cancer (dated by TCRdb to between 2018 and 2020). The receptor library was made with 5' RACE. Sequencer: NextSeq 500. TCRdb reworked the public reads: Q25 trimming with fastp, MiXCR clone assembly, productive beta chains retained. Each CDR3 protein gets just one entry, which takes the most common genes and DNA from the rows behind it. This sample comprises over 50,000 distinct CDR3 sequences, approximately 8.9% of them detected only once. The top ten constitute about 15% of the sample. The sample's time point label, decoded: sample taken at primary tumor resection. For TCR sequencing, whole RNA was extracted from tumor and nontumor lung tissue, or from cryopreserved PBMC samples, and no cell sorting was done. This specimen was PBMCs, taken at surgery. These receptors were obtained from a female donor with early-stage non-small cell lung cancer.

This clonotype was detected many times. The V gene is TRBV3-1, the J gene TRBJ2-1; D is possibly TRBD1 (7 bases). The CDR3 loop spans 14 amino acids. Germline-derived CDR1 and CDR2 are LGHDT and YNNKEL (reference sequence). The V end lost 1 base, the J end lost 8 bases, and 12 bases lay between the germline ends. The CDR3 DNA reads TGTGCCAGCAGCCAAGGAGACAGGGACTATGAGCAGTTCTTC. It translates to CASSQGDRDYEQFF.

The rearrangement joins TRBV2 to TRBJ1-2; D remains unclear. The CDR3 totals 15 residues. The germline V gene has CDR1 SNHLY and CDR2 FYNNEI. The germline V and J ends were trimmed by 5 bases and 5 bases, with 18 bases remaining between them. CDR3 DNA: TGTGCCAGCAGTATAGCCAGACGGAGTATGTATGGCTACACCTTC. Its protein product is CASSIARRSMYGYTF.

In DNA, the CDR3 is TGCGCCAGCAGCCCTGGTTCAGGGGGAGGTGCACATGAGCAGTTCTTC. It specifies CASSPGSGGGAHEQFF. The rearrangement joins TRBV5-1 to TRBJ2-1; D is perhaps TRBD1 (7 bases). The CDR3 length is 16 residues. In germline, CDR1 is SGHRS, CDR2 YFSETQ. Deletions cut 4 bases from V and 8 bases from J, with 22 bases between. Together with reference TRBV5-1 and TRBJ2-1, the CDR3 gives the full variable domain: KAGVTQTPRYLIKTRGQQVTLSCSPISGHRSVSWYQQTPGQGLQFLFEYFSETQRNKGNFPGRFSGRQFSNSRSEMNVSTLELGDSALYLCASSPGSGGGAHEQFFGPGTRLTVL.

This clonotype showed up many times. The chain uses TRBV3-1 and TRBJ1-2; D call uncertain. Per germline, CDR1 LGHDT and CDR2 YNNKEL (reference sequence). V was shortened by 0 bases and J by 0 bases, with 11 bases between the two germline ends. The CDR3 is 16 residues long. CDR3 loop: CASSQDSGSTNYGYTF. The CDR3 DNA reads as TGTGCCAGCAGCCAAGATTCCGGGTCTACTAACTATGGCTACACCTTC.

This chain uses TRBV3-1 with TRBJ2-1, with 7 bases aligning to TRBD2. The germline CDR1 and CDR2 sequences are LGHDT and YNNKEL (reference sequence). This CDR3 has 16 amino acids. V shed 3 bases and J 9 bases; nucleotides not matched to a gene: 14. CDR3 residues: CASSHIGLVREGEQFF. The DNA of the CDR3 is TGTGCCAGCAGCCACATAGGACTAGTCAGGGAGGGTGAGCAGTTCTTC.

This clonotype was recorded a few times. The rearrangement links TRBV24-1 to TRBJ1-1, with D perhaps TRBD1 (6 bases). Between the trimmed V and J ends, which lost 6 bases and 11 bases, there was a span of 15 bases. This CDR3 is built from 12 residues. CDR1 KGHDR and CDR2 SFDVKD come from the germline V gene. CDR3 sequence (DNA): TGTGCCACCAGTCGGGAGAGGGGGGTCGCTTTCTTT. This sequence encodes CATSRERGVAFF.

J is TRBJ2-1 and V is TRBV2, with 7 bases fitting TRBD2. V lost 3 bases and J lost 15; bases outside the gene matches: 14. The CDR3 is 14 residues long. Germline assignment: CDR1 SNHLY and CDR2 FYNNEI. CDR3 amino acids: CASSESGGVRLRFF. CDR3 DNA: TGTGCCAGCAGTGAGTCTGGGGGGGTACGGCTGAGGTTCTTC.

This clonotype came up a few times. The chain joins TRBV7-9 to TRBJ2-7; TRBD2 matches 9 bases. Germline lookup yields CDR1 SEHNR and CDR2 FQNEAQ (reference sequence). CDR3 length: 15 amino acids. Trimming at V came to 4 bases and at J to 4 bases, leaving 8 bases not matched to a gene. CDR3 in DNA: TGTGCCAGCAGCTACGCGGGAGGGAATCAGTACGAGCAGTACTTC. Its translation: CASSYAGGNQYEQYF. Full variable domain (outside the CDR3, taken from reference TRBV7-9 and TRBJ2-7): DTGVSQNPRHKITKRGQNVTFRCDPISEHNRLYWYRQTLGQGPEFLTYFQNEAQLEKSRLLSDRFSAERPKGSFSTLEIQRTEQGDSAMYLCASSYAGGNQYEQYFGPGTRLTVT.

Points on this clonotype: A much larger clone differs by one base, so this may be a read error. The rearrangement links TRBV3-1 to TRBJ2-5; D might be TRBD1 (5 bases). The length of the CDR3 is 14 residues. Trimming shortened V by 2 bases and J by 4 bases, and 11 bases separated the two germline ends. Germline values: CDR1 LGHDT, CDR2 YNNKEL (reference sequence). CDR3 in DNA: TGTGCCAGCAGCCAAACCCTTGGGGCAGAGACCCAGTACTTC. It is translated as CASSQTLGAETQYF.

There are many counts of this clonotype. The rearrangement joins TRBV11-2 to TRBJ2-1, with 14 bases matching TRBD2. The CDR3 length is 16 residues. V shed 4 bases, J shed 2 bases, and the junction held 1 base outside the gene matches. Germline V gives CDR1 SGHAT, CDR2 FQNNGV. CDR3 nucleotide sequence: TGTGCCAGCAGCTCGGGACTAGCGGGAGCCTACAATGAGCAGTTCTTC. Its translation is CASSSGLAGAYNEQFF. The full variable domain, completed using reference TRBV11-2 and TRBJ2-1, is EAGVAQSPRYKIIEKRQSVAFWCNPISGHATLYWYQQILGQGPKLLIQFQNNGVVDDSQLPKDRFSAERLKGVDSTLKIQPAKLEDSAVYLCASSSGLAGAYNEQFFGPGTRLTVL.

This clonotype was counted at least ten times. The chain combines TRBV29-1 with TRBJ1-2; TRBD1 aligns across 7 bases. V lost 4 bases and J lost 3; bases outside the gene matches: 5. CDR3 length equals 13 residues. CDR1 is SQVTM, CDR2 ANQGSEA, per germline. The CDR3 DNA sequence: TGCAGCGTTGTGCCAGGGGGGGACTATGGCTACACCTTC. Encoded protein: CSVVPGGDYGYTF.

The rearrangement joins TRBV9 to TRBJ2-3; D remains ambiguous. The CDR3 extends over 14 amino acids. Germline lookup yields CDR1 SGDLS and CDR2 YYNGEE. V lost 2 bases, J lost 0 bases, and 7 bases lay in between. This chain's CDR3 is CASSVRQSTDTQYF. For the CDR3, the DNA is TGTGCCAGCAGCGTCCGCCAGAGCACAGATACGCAGTATTTT.

Many counts were recorded for this clonotype. J is TRBJ2-7 and V is TRBV11-1; D unresolved. V gave up 0 bases and J gave up 3 bases, with 6 bases separating them. The CDR3 consists of 13 residues. CDR1 is SGHAT, CDR2 FQDESV, per germline (reference sequence). CDR3 DNA sequence: TGTGCCAGCAGCTTAGCGTCGATCTACGAGCAGTACTTC. Protein sequence: CASSLASIYEQYF.

The chain employs TRBV18 and TRBJ1-1; tentatively, D is TRBD1 (5 bases). The V gene's germline CDR1 is KGHSH and CDR2 LQKENI. Trimming left V 3 bases short and J 1 base short, with 12 bases between. The CDR3 length is 15 residues. The CDR3 sequence: CASSPGARENTEAFF. The DNA of the CDR3 is TGTGCCAGCTCACCTGGGGCAAGGGAGAACACTGAAGCTTTCTTT.

This clonotype was observed a few times. The chain recombines TRBV6-5 with TRBJ2-2; a weak D match, TRBD1 (6 bases). The CDR3 totals 15 residues. Germline assignment: CDR1 MNHEY and CDR2 SVGAGI. The V end was cut by 6 bases, the J end by 7 bases, with 18 bases between. CDR3: CASSPQGMVIGELFF. CDR3 nucleotides: TGTGCCAGCAGCCCACAGGGAATGGTCATCGGGGAGCTGTTTTTT.

This chain connects TRBV5-4 to TRBJ2-3; 7 bases match TRBD1. V gave up 4 bases and J gave up 0 bases; unmatched junction bases: 8. The CDR3 has 16 residues. Germline V gene sequence: CDR1 SGHNT, CDR2 YYREEE (reference sequence). The CDR3 reads CASSGGQKRSTDTQYF. CDR3 DNA sequence: TGTGCCAGCAGCGGGGGACAGAAGCGGAGCACAGATACGCAGTATTTT. Supplemented by reference TRBV5-4 and TRBJ2-3, the full variable domain reads ETGVTQSPTHLIKTRGQQVTLRCSSQSGHNTVSWYQQALGQGPQFIFQYYREEENGRGNFPPRFSGLQFPNYSSELNVNALELDDSALYLCASSGGQKRSTDTQYFGPGTRLTVL.

This clonotype was seen repeatedly, ten times or more. The chain carries TRBV5-1 and TRBJ1-6, with D perhaps matching TRBD1 (5 bases). The CDR3 extends over 14 amino acids. Germline V gene lookup returns CDR1 SGHRS and CDR2 YFSETQ. With 5 bases removed from V and 8 bases from J, the gap between germline ends came to 14 bases. CDR3 sequence (DNA): TGCGCCAGCAGTTTCGACGGAGGGGATTCACCCCTCCACTTT. Translating gives CASSFDGGDSPLHF.

This chain uses TRBV4-1 with TRBJ1-2, with a tentative D call TRBD1 (5 bases). Trimming stripped 3 bases from V and 4 bases from J, with 18 bases between. This CDR3 is 16 amino acids long. Per germline, CDR1 MGHRA and CDR2 YSYEKL. The DNA for the CDR3 is TGCGCCAGCAGCCAGGGGCCAGGGCAGTACGGCTATGGCTACACCTTC. Its translation: CASSQGPGQYGYGYTF.

This chain uses TRBV12-3 or TRBV12-4 with TRBJ2-1; 13 nucleotides agree with TRBD2. The V and J ends lost 3 bases and 8 bases, in that order; junction bases with no gene match: 10. This CDR3 comprises 17 residues. This CDR3 is CASSFRTSGRKRDEQFF. In DNA form, the CDR3 reads TGTGCCAGCAGTTTCCGGACTAGCGGGAGAAAGCGAGATGAGCAGTTCTTC.

This CDR3 is CSARALSGRGDEQFF. In DNA form, the CDR3 reads TGCAGTGCTAGAGCCCTTAGCGGGAGGGGTGATGAGCAGTTCTTC. V gene TRBV20-1 combines with J gene TRBJ2-1, with 11 bases that match TRBD2. Per germline, CDR1 DFQATT and CDR2 SNEGSKA (reference sequence). Germline trimming cut 1 base from V and 8 bases from J; bases unmatched to any gene: 7. The CDR3 is 15 amino acids.